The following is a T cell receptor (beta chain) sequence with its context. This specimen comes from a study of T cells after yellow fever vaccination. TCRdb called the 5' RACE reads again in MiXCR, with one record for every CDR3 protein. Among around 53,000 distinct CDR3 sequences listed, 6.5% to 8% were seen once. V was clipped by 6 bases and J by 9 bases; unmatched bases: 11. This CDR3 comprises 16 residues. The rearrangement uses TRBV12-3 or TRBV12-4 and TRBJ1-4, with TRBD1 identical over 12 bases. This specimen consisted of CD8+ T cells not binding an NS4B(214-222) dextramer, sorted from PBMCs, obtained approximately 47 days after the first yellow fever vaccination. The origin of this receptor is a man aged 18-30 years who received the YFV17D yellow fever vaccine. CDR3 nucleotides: TGTGCCAGCAGGCCGGGACAGGGGGCGAGCAAACAAAAACTGTTTTTT. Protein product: CASRPGQGASKQKLFF.